This TCR beta chain emerged from a study of technical replicates of blood from four donors. Germline loops: CDR1 SGHRS, CDR2 YFSETQ. This CDR3 region has 18 residues. V was clipped by 8 bases and J by 0 bases, with 21 bases between them. The protocol was immunoSEQ multiplex PCR, while the TCRdb copy is restricted to in-frame clones and leaves out a portion. The sample lists approximately 76,000 clones, around 97% occurring once. The receptor comes from a human donor in good health. The sequencing input was T cells isolated from PBMCs. The chain carries TRBV5-1 and TRBJ2-6, with TRBD1 as a possible D gene (6 bases). The CDR3 reads CASRTLQGPGSGANVLTF. The DNA of the CDR3 is TGCGCCAGTCGAACCTTACAGGGACCCGGCTCTGGGGCCAACGTCCTGACTTTC. Full variable domain (outside the CDR3, taken from reference TRBV5-1 and TRBJ2-6): KAGVTQTPRYLIKTRGQQVTLSCSPISGHRSVSWYQQTPGQGLQFLFEYFSETQRNKGNFPGRFSGRQFSNSRSEMNVSTLELGDSALYLCASRTLQGPGSGANVLTFGAGSRLTVL.